This T cell receptor beta chain came from a study of blood T cell repertoires in COVID-19. Germline assignment: CDR1 LGHNA and CDR2 YNFKEQ. The V end lost 0 bases, the J end lost 0 bases, and 5 bases lay between the germline ends. The CDR3 has 14 residues. Original analysis: Using reference gene primer amplification, nucleated cell counts were estimated. TCRdb keeps only in-frame clones here, not all; method: immunoSEQ multiplex PCR. V and J calls and clone size follow that table, whereas D and trimming were derived from the DNA. The table has 14,000 to 15,000 clones, about 86% seen once; the top ten hold 15% to 20%.

The sample consisted of peripheral blood. J is TRBJ2-5 and V is TRBV4-2; D remains unclear. This sequence originates from a human donor in a cohort sampled during active COVID-19. In DNA, the CDR3 is TGTGCCAGCAGCCAAGATATATACCAAGAGACCCAGTACTTC. Its protein product is CASSQDIYQETQYF.